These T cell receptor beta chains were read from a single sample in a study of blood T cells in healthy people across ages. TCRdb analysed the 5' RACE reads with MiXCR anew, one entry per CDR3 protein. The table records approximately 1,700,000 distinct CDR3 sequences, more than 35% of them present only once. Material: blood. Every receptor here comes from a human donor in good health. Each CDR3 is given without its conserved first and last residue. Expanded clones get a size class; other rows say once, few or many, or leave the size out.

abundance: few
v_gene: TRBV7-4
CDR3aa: ASSFLQGARDEQF

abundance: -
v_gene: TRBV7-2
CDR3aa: ASSLEGGALGPQH

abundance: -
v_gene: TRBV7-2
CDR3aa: ASSLAIGLAGVNFRYNEQF

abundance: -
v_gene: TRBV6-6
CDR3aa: ASSYSIEWNTEAF

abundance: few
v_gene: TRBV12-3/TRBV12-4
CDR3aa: ASSSGTATETQY

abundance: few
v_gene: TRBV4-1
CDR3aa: ASSYRDSIYGYT

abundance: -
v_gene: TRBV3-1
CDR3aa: ASSQDRGRQAYPGGF

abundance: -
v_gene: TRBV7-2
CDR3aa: ASSFQHRGSGANVLT

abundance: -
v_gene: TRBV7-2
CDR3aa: ASSLVPAGGFEQY

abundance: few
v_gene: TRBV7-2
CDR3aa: ASSLKAGQGYT

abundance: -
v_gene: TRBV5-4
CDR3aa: ASSSIQGNSGANVLT

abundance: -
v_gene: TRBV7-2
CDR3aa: ASSLAGRGHQF

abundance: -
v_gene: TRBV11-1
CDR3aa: ASTGTGIHEQY

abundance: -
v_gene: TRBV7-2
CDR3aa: ASSFRHGGGYT

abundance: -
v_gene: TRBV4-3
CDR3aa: ASSQASGGAKHTDTQY

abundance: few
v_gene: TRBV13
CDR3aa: ASSLGRGSGNEQF

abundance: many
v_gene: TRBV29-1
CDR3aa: SVEDRSNYGYT

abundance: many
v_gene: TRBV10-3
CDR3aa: AIRRQGAYEQY

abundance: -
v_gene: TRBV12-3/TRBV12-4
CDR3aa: ASSLSPTATDTQY

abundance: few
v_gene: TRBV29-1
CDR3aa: SAIPGGRNTEAF

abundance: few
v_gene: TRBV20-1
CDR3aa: SANVIRGSGATDTQY